This TCR beta chain was profiled in a study of T cells in Graves' hyperthyroidism and ophthalmopathy. Study results and caveats: Most clonotypes expanded in the thyroid (above 0.001) were also present in blood.

Recently diagnosed hyperthyroidism of less than 2 months' duration affected patients aged 18 to 65. Uncontrolled infection, other autoimmune disease, pregnancy or lactation excluded patients. Each 10 ml fresh peripheral blood draw supplied the PBMCs. This clonotype appeared many times. Its antigen is not known. V gave up 0 bases and J gave up 0 bases, with 6 bases separating them. Per the germline V gene, CDR1 is SGHVS and CDR2 is FQNEAQ. This CDR3 has 15 residues. Using RNA transcripts as the source, TCR beta CDR3 regions were amplified. First-round RT-PCR targeting the TCR CDR3 was performed with the HTBI primer set. TCRdb analysed the multiplex PCR reads with MiXCR anew, one entry per CDR3 protein. The sample includes roughly 300,000 distinct CDR3 sequences, about 20% of them seen just once.

V is TRBV7-8 and J is TRBJ1-5; no clear D. This TCR was recovered from a woman between 50 and 59 years old with Graves' hyperthyroidism. Sequencing input: blood. The CDR3 region is CASSLARISNQPQHF. CDR3 coding DNA: TGTGCCAGCAGCTTAGCGCGGATTAGCAATCAGCCCCAGCATTTT.